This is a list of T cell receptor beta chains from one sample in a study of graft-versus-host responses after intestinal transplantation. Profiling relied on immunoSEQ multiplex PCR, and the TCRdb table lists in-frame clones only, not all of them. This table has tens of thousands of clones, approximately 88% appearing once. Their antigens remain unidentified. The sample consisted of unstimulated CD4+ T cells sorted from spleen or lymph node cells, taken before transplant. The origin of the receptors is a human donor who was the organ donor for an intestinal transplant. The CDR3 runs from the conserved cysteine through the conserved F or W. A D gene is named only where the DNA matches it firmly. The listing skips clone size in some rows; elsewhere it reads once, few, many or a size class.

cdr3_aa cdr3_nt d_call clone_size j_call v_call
CASSPLSGGAGEQYF TGTGCCAGCTCACCACTTTCGGGGGGCGCAGGGGAGCAGTACTTC - - TRBJ2-5 TRBV18
CSVESQGYGYTF TGCAGCGTTGAATCACAGGGTTATGGCTACACCTTC - - TRBJ1-2 TRBV29-1
CASSPGQGNYGYTF TGTGCCAGCAGCCCCGGACAGGGGAACTATGGCTACACCTTC TRBD1 - TRBJ1-2 TRBV7-8
CSAVKGDEQFF TGCAGTGCTGTCAAGGGGGATGAGCAGTTCTTC - once TRBJ2-1 TRBV20-1
CAGGRTGTDQPQHF TGTGCCGGCGGTAGGACAGGGACCGATCAGCCCCAGCATTTT TRBD1 once TRBJ1-5 TRBV19
CASSSQDGYTF TGCGCCAGCAGCTCTCAAGATGGCTACACCTTC - - TRBJ1-2 TRBV5-1
CASSLDRFEQYF TGTGCCAGCAGCTTAGATCGGTTCGAGCAGTACTTC - - TRBJ2-7 TRBV11-2
CASTSTSGRGETQYF TGTGCCAGTACCTCGACTAGCGGGAGGGGTGAGACCCAGTACTTC TRBD2 - TRBJ2-5 TRBV19
CASSRTGGSYEQYF TGTGCCAGCAGTAGGACAGGGGGCTCCTACGAGCAGTACTTC TRBD1 - TRBJ2-7 TRBV6-1
CASSMGLAAQETQYF TGTGCCAGTAGTATGGGACTAGCGGCCCAAGAGACCCAGTACTTC TRBD2 - TRBJ2-5 TRBV19
CASSLSGTGYGGYTF TGTGCCAGCAGCCTCTCAGGGACAGGCTATGGGGGCTACACCTTC TRBD1 - TRBJ1-2 TRBV14
CASTREGGQQETQYF TGCGCCAGCACGAGGGAGGGGGGCCAACAAGAGACCCAGTACTTC - - TRBJ2-5 TRBV5-1
CASSHVSTDTQYF TGCGCCAGTAGTCACGTTAGCACAGATACGCAGTATTTT - - TRBJ2-3 TRBV5-1
CASSQAGTPGTQYF TGCGCCAGCAGCCAAGCGGGGACACCGGGGACCCAGTACTTC - - TRBJ2-5 TRBV4-3
CASSQEGLTGNSNQPQHF TGCGCCAGCAGTCAAGAGGGGTTGACAGGAAATAGCAATCAGCCCCAGCATTTT - - TRBJ1-5 TRBV23-1
CATRRETQYF TGTGCCACTCGGCGGGAGACCCAGTACTTC - - TRBJ2-5 TRBV7-2
CAISAGAPHNSPLHF TGTGCCATCAGTGCGGGGGCCCCTCATAATTCACCCCTCCACTTT - - TRBJ1-6 TRBV10-3
CASSERGARGETQYF TGTGCCAGCAGTGAAAGAGGAGCCAGGGGTGAGACCCAGTACTTC - few TRBJ2-5 TRBV6-1
CASSERLNRGYTF TGCGCCAGCAGCGAACGCTTAAATCGGGGCTACACCTTC - once TRBJ1-2 TRBV4-1
CASSPLGQGGNYGYTF TGTGCCAGCTCACCCTTAGGACAGGGAGGCAACTATGGCTACACCTTC TRBD1 - TRBJ1-2 TRBV18
CASSRTSGGTETQYF TGTGCCAGCAGCCGAACTAGCGGGGGAACTGAGACCCAGTACTTC TRBD2 - TRBJ2-5 TRBV6-4
CASSENWTGGKDEQYF TGCGCCAGCAGTGAGAACTGGACAGGGGGTAAGGACGAGCAGTACTTC TRBD1 - TRBJ2-7 TRBV10-1
CASSLSGGANTGELFF TGCGCCAGCAGCCTATCCGGGGGGGCGAACACCGGGGAGCTGTTTTTT TRBD2 - TRBJ2-2 TRBV4-3
CASSYPPTSGATQYF TGTGCCAGCAGCTATCCACCGACTAGCGGAGCTACGCAGTATTTT TRBD2 - TRBJ2-3 TRBV6-6
CASSVGQGFTDTQYF TGTGCCAGCAGCGTAGGACAGGGGTTCACAGATACGCAGTATTTT TRBD1 - TRBJ2-3 TRBV9
CASSRVRGGRSTDTQYF TGTGCCAGCAGCCGGGTGCGGGGGGGCCGGAGCACAGATACGCAGTATTTT TRBD2 - TRBJ2-3 TRBV7-8
CASSASGGYNEQFF TGTGCCAGTAGTGCTAGCGGGGGCTACAATGAGCAGTTCTTC TRBD2 - TRBJ2-1 TRBV19
CASRFVGQGDSPLHF TGTGCCAGCAGATTTGTAGGACAGGGGGATTCACCCCTCCACTTT TRBD1 - TRBJ1-6 TRBV6-5
CAWRALSGGAGELFF TGTGCCTGGAGGGCCCTGAGCGGGGGGGCCGGGGAGCTGTTTTTT TRBD2 - TRBJ2-2 TRBV30
CAHRQSSGNTIYF TGTGCCCATCGACAGTCCTCTGGAAACACCATATATTTT - - TRBJ1-3 TRBV6-1
CASRIGDTQYF TGTGCCAGCAGAATCGGCGATACGCAGTATTTT - - TRBJ2-3 TRBV27
CASSLSGSSYEQYF TGTGCCAGCAGCTTGAGCGGGAGCTCCTACGAGCAGTACTTC TRBD2 - TRBJ2-7 TRBV5-4
CASSPGGYEQYF TGCGCCAGCAGCCCCGGCGGCTACGAGCAGTACTTC - - TRBJ2-7 TRBV5-1
CASSLLPGQQVTEAFF TGTGCCAGCAGCTTACTTCCAGGACAGCAGGTCACTGAAGCTTTCTTT - - TRBJ1-1 TRBV7-6
CASSLGSTDTQYF TGTGCCAGCAGCCTCGGGAGCACAGATACGCAGTATTTT - - TRBJ2-3 TRBV7-2
CASSIRGVSRGYTF TGTGCCAGCAGCATAAGGGGGGTCTCGCGCGGCTACACCTTC - - TRBJ1-2 TRBV5-6
CASSYTGTAQYEQYF TGTGCCAGCAGTTACACCGGGACAGCTCAATACGAGCAGTACTTC TRBD1 - TRBJ2-7 TRBV2
CASSPTGSAEAFF TGTGCCAGCTCACCAACAGGTTCGGCAGAAGCTTTCTTT - - TRBJ1-1 TRBV18
CASSGDNSYEQYF TGCGCCAGCAGTGGGGACAACTCCTACGAGCAGTACTTC - - TRBJ2-7 TRBV10-1
CASSASGRNEQFF TGTGCCAGCAGTGCTAGCGGGAGGAATGAGCAGTTCTTC TRBD2 - TRBJ2-1 TRBV27
CASSPSSNYGYTF TGTGCCAGCAGTCCGAGTAGCAACTATGGCTACACCTTC - - TRBJ1-2 TRBV6-1
CASSIGTSGRNEQFF TGTGCCAGCAGCATCGGGACTAGCGGGAGGAATGAGCAGTTCTTC TRBD2 - TRBJ2-1 TRBV11-1
CASSLGLSGGHYNEQFF TGTGCCAGCAGCTTAGGCCTATCCGGGGGCCACTACAATGAGCAGTTCTTC - - TRBJ2-1 TRBV11-3
CASRQYNEQFF TGTGCCAGCAGGCAGTACAATGAGCAGTTCTTC - - TRBJ2-1 TRBV6-5
CASSNRGHSNQPQHF TGTGCCAGCAGCAACAGGGGGCATAGCAATCAGCCCCAGCATTTT - few TRBJ1-5 TRBV21-1
CSVSGHTPGELFF TGCAGCGTTAGCGGACACACTCCCGGGGAGCTGTTTTTT - once TRBJ2-2 TRBV29-1
CSANRGNTIYF TGCAGTGCTAATCGGGGAAACACCATATATTTT - - TRBJ1-3 TRBV20-1
CAWSSYTYNQPQHF TGTGCCTGGAGCTCGTACACCTACAATCAGCCCCAGCATTTT - - TRBJ1-5 TRBV30
CASSQDSQDTEAFF TGCGCCAGCAGCCAAGATAGCCAGGACACTGAAGCTTTCTTT - - TRBJ1-1 TRBV4-1
CASSLARLAHQETQYF TGTGCCAGCAGCTTGGCCAGGCTAGCCCACCAAGAGACCCAGTACTTC - - TRBJ2-5 TRBV5-8
CATSTLAGDLGELFF TGTGCCACCAGCACCCTAGCGGGAGACCTCGGGGAGCTGTTTTTT TRBD2 few TRBJ2-2 TRBV15
CASSEDYFNEQFF TGCGCCAGCAGTGAGGACTACTTCAATGAGCAGTTCTTC - - TRBJ2-1 TRBV10-1
CASSVRQGGTDTQYF TGTGCCAGCAGCGTGCGACAGGGAGGGACAGATACGCAGTATTTT - - TRBJ2-3 TRBV5-4